Each of the 11 T cell receptor beta chains below was sequenced from the same sample in a study of T cell responses to AZD1222 COVID-19 vaccine. Here immunoSEQ multiplex PCR was the method, and the copy in TCRdb shows in-frame clones only, minus some. The table has approximately 150,000 clones, more than 85% seen once; the top ten hold 3% to 4%. The specimen comprised peripheral blood, sampled 28 days after the second AZD1222 dose. These receptors came from an adult who received the AZD1222 COVID-19 vaccine.

V gene TRBV7-6 combines with J gene TRBJ2-5, with 8 bases lining up with TRBD1. Germline V gene data show CDR1 as SGHVS and CDR2 as FNYEAQ. This CDR3 contains 15 residues. V was clipped by 1 base and J by 5 bases; unmatched bases: 6. The CDR3 DNA reads as TGTGCCAGCAGCTTAGACCGACAGGGGACGGAGACCCAGTACTTC. Its translation is CASSLDRQGTETQYF. Complete variable domain (other parts from reference TRBV7-6 and TRBJ2-5): GAGVSQSPRYKVTKRGQDVALRCDPISGHVSLYWYRQALGQGPEFLTYFNYEAQQDKSGLPNDRFSAERPEGSISTLTIQRTEQRDSAMYRCASSLDRQGTETQYFGPGTRLLVL.

V and J are TRBV9 and TRBJ2-1; the match to TRBD1 covers 8 bases. Per germline, CDR1 SGDLS and CDR2 YYNGEE. This CDR3 spans 16 amino acids. Unmatched junction bases numbered 10, after V lost 0 bases and J lost 8 bases. The CDR3 DNA is TGTGCCAGCAGCGTAGTCCGGGCAGGGGGCATAGATGAGCAGTTCTTC. It is translated as CASSVVRAGGIDEQFF.

The genes are TRBV7-3 and TRBJ1-1; D is possibly TRBD1 (6 bases). CDR3 length equals 15 residues. Trimming left V 5 bases short and J 1 base short, with 14 bases between. Germline V CDR1 and CDR2: SGHTA, FQGTGA. CDR3 residues: CASSLYGGPNTEAFF. The CDR3 DNA reads as TGTGCCAGCAGCCTTTATGGGGGGCCGAACACTGAAGCTTTCTTT.

This chain uses TRBV6-5 with TRBJ2-7, with D perhaps TRBD1 (6 bases). The CDR3 has 15 amino acids. Deletions cut 5 bases from V and 0 bases from J, with 14 bases between. In germline, CDR1 is MNHEY, CDR2 SVGAGI. CDR3 in DNA: TGTGCCAGCAGTAGCGGACAGTCAGCCTCCTACGAGCAGTACTTC. It encodes CASSSGQSASYEQYF.

This chain joins TRBV9 and TRBJ2-2; tentative D call: TRBD2 (6 bases). The CDR3 covers 17 residues. CDR1 is SGDLS, CDR2 YYNGEE, per germline. Trimming shortened V by 0 bases and J by 2 bases, and 14 bases separated the two germline ends. CDR3 sequence reads: CASSVALAEPNTGELFF. CDR3 sequence (DNA): TGTGCCAGCAGCGTAGCTTTAGCGGAACCCAACACCGGGGAGCTGTTTTTT.

In this sample, this clone turned up once. The V gene is TRBV4-1, the J gene TRBJ2-7, with a weak D call TRBD2 (5 bases). Trimming shortened V by 3 bases and J by 1 base, and 13 bases separated the two germline ends. Germline V gives CDR1 MGHRA, CDR2 YSYEKL. The CDR3 is 15 residues long. Here the CDR3 DNA reads TGCGCCAGCAGCCAGGGCGCGGGTGTTTCCTACGAGCAGTACTTC. This gives the protein CASSQGAGVSYEQYF.

The chain has TRBV4-1 and TRBJ2-7; 11 bases are a match to TRBD2. Germline V gives CDR1 MGHRA, CDR2 YSYEKL. With 3 bases clipped from V and 3 bases from J, the junction kept 4 bases outside the gene matches. The length of the CDR3 is 15 residues. The CDR3 DNA reads TGCGCCAGCAGCCAGACTAGCGGGGCCTTCTACGAGCAGTACTTC. Amino acids: CASSQTSGAFYEQYF.

The chain recombines TRBV19 with TRBJ2-2; 7 nucleotides match TRBD2. V dropped 1 base and J dropped 1; count of bases not matched to a gene: 6. The CDR3 has 17 amino acids. The V gene's germline CDR1 is LNHDA and CDR2 SQIVND (reference sequence). In DNA, the CDR3 is TGTGCCAGTAGTATAGGGGGACTAACGGGGAACACCGGGGAGCTGTTTTTT. Amino acids: CASSIGGLTGNTGELFF.

The CDR3 region has the DNA TGTGCCAGCAGCTTGAACGGGTTTTACGAGCAGTACTTC. It encodes CASSLNGFYEQYF. The V gene is TRBV7-2, the J gene TRBJ2-7; D remains ambiguous. The germline V gene has CDR1 SGHTA and CDR2 FQGNSA. CDR3 length equals 13 residues. Trimming removed 3 bases from V and 4 bases from J, with 10 bases in between.

The CDR3 here is CASSPGLAGVEQYF. The CDR3 DNA sequence: TGTGCCAGCAGTCCGGGACTAGCGGGAGTTGAGCAGTACTTC. The rearrangement uses TRBV28 and TRBJ2-7, with TRBD2 identical over 14 bases. V shed 5 bases, J shed 7 bases, and the junction held 4 bases outside the gene matches. CDR1 and CDR2 (germline): MDHEN, SYDVKM. This CDR3 has 14 residues. The complete variable domain, with remaining parts taken from reference TRBV28 and TRBJ2-7, reads DVKVTQSSRYLVKRTGEKVFLECVQDMDHENMFWYRQDPGLGLRLIYFSYDVKMKEKGDIPEGYSVSREKKERFSLILESASTNQTSMYLCASSPGLAGVEQYFGPGTRLTVT.

This sequence joins TRBV7-9 and TRBJ2-2, with D tentatively TRBD1 or TRBD2 (5 bases each). Germline values: CDR1 SEHNR, CDR2 FQNEAQ (reference sequence). The V gene lost 3 bases and the J gene lost 4 bases, with 12 bases spanning the gap. The CDR3 loop spans 15 amino acids. CDR3 DNA: TGTGCCAGCAGCTTGCGAGGGACCGTCACCGGGGAGCTGTTTTTT. Residues: CASSLRGTVTGELFF.